These T cell receptor beta chains were read from a single sample in a study of CD8+ T cells in alopecia areata. The repertoire was sequenced with immunoSEQ multiplex PCR; TCRdb's copy has only in-frame clones and lacks some. The table records 130,000 to 150,000 clones, approximately 80% of them present only once. The source was CD8+ T cells sorted from blood, collected at week 4, from a patient treated with tofacitinib. All receptors derive from a human donor with alopecia areata. Each CDR3 is given with its conserved first and last residue. The D gene is left open where the match is weak. Part of the rows lack a size; the others show once, few, many or a class for expanded clones.

j_gene: TRBJ2-7; abundance: few; d_gene: NA; v_gene: TRBV4-3; CDR3aa: CASSQSSNMGYEQYF; CDR3nt: TGCGCCAGCAGCCAAAGCAGTAATATGGGCTACGAGCAGTACTTC
j_gene: TRBJ2-1; abundance: NA; d_gene: TRBD2; v_gene: TRBV7-8; CDR3aa: CASSLLAGDFNEQFF; CDR3nt: TGTGCCAGCAGCTTACTAGCGGGGGACTTCAATGAGCAGTTCTTC
j_gene: TRBJ2-7; abundance: once; d_gene: TRBD1; v_gene: TRBV28; CDR3aa: CASSSGTGYYEQYF; CDR3nt: TGTGCCAGCAGTTCCGGGACAGGATACTACGAGCAGTACTTC
j_gene: TRBJ2-3; abundance: NA; d_gene: TRBD2; v_gene: TRBV7-2; CDR3aa: CASSSPLAGTTDTQYF; CDR3nt: TGTGCCAGCAGCTCCCCCCTAGCGGGGACCACAGATACGCAGTATTTT
j_gene: TRBJ2-5; abundance: NA; d_gene: TRBD2; v_gene: TRBV10-3; CDR3aa: CAISPLAGGRETQYF; CDR3nt: TGTGCCATCAGCCCACTAGCGGGGGGGCGAGAGACCCAGTACTTC
j_gene: TRBJ2-3; abundance: NA; d_gene: NA; v_gene: TRBV27; CDR3aa: CASSYGEDTQYF; CDR3nt: TGTGCCAGCAGTTATGGGGAAGATACGCAGTATTTT
j_gene: TRBJ2-7; abundance: NA; d_gene: NA; v_gene: TRBV19; CDR3aa: CASSMAPSYEQYF; CDR3nt: TGTGCCAGTAGTATGGCTCCCTCCTACGAGCAGTACTTC
j_gene: TRBJ2-7; abundance: NA; d_gene: NA; v_gene: TRBV5-1; CDR3aa: CASSLGIAYEQYF; CDR3nt: TGCGCCAGCAGCTTGGGAATCGCCTACGAGCAGTACTTC
j_gene: TRBJ2-7; abundance: NA; d_gene: NA; v_gene: TRBV6-5; CDR3aa: CASSPRQVSYEQYF; CDR3nt: TGTGCCAGCAGTCCCCGACAGGTGAGCTACGAGCAGTACTTC
j_gene: TRBJ1-2; abundance: NA; d_gene: TRBD1; v_gene: TRBV4-1; CDR3aa: CASSQEQGNGYTF; CDR3nt: TGCGCCAGCAGCCAAGAACAGGGGAACGGCTACACCTTC
j_gene: TRBJ2-1; abundance: NA; d_gene: TRBD2; v_gene: TRBV30; CDR3aa: CAASGSRADPSSYNEQFF; CDR3nt: TGTGCCGCGAGCGGGAGTCGCGCCGACCCTAGCTCCTACAATGAGCAGTTCTTC
j_gene: TRBJ2-3; abundance: NA; d_gene: NA; v_gene: TRBV20-1; CDR3aa: CSDLRDTQYF; CDR3nt: TGCAGTGACTTAAGAGATACGCAGTATTTT
j_gene: TRBJ2-7; abundance: NA; d_gene: NA; v_gene: TRBV6-1; CDR3aa: CASSVVAGTYEQYF; CDR3nt: TGTGCCAGCAGTGTAGTGGCAGGAACCTACGAGCAGTACTTC
j_gene: TRBJ2-3; abundance: NA; d_gene: NA; v_gene: TRBV5-6; CDR3aa: CASSLDPADTQYF; CDR3nt: TGTGCCAGCAGCTTAGATCCTGCGGATACGCAGTATTTT
j_gene: TRBJ1-2; abundance: once; d_gene: TRBD1; v_gene: TRBV6-5; CDR3aa: CASSPTRGLVAGYTF; CDR3nt: TGTGCCAGCAGCCCGACTAGGGGGCTCGTAGCTGGCTACACCTTC
j_gene: TRBJ2-7; abundance: NA; d_gene: NA; v_gene: TRBV7-2; CDR3aa: CASSLSSQQQYF; CDR3nt: TGTGCCAGCAGCTTATCCTCCCAACAGCAGTACTTC
j_gene: TRBJ1-5; abundance: NA; d_gene: NA; v_gene: TRBV27; CDR3aa: CASSWTDNQPQHF; CDR3nt: TGTGCCAGCAGTTGGACAGATAATCAGCCCCAGCATTTT
j_gene: TRBJ2-7; abundance: NA; d_gene: NA; v_gene: TRBV7-9; CDR3aa: CASSYPGTGNYEQYF; CDR3nt: TGTGCCAGCAGCTACCCCGGGACTGGAAACTACGAGCAGTACTTC
j_gene: TRBJ2-1; abundance: NA; d_gene: NA; v_gene: TRBV11-2; CDR3aa: CASSPNTDNEQFF; CDR3nt: TGTGCCAGCAGCCCCAACACCGACAATGAGCAGTTCTTC
j_gene: TRBJ1-2; abundance: NA; d_gene: NA; v_gene: TRBV7-8; CDR3aa: CASSPRDKYPFYGYTF; CDR3nt: TGTGCCAGCAGCCCGAGAGACAAGTACCCTTTCTATGGCTACACCTTC
j_gene: TRBJ1-4; abundance: NA; d_gene: TRBD1; v_gene: TRBV19; CDR3aa: CARQTGTGYGATNEKLFF; CDR3nt: TGTGCCAGGCAAACCGGGACAGGCTATGGGGCAACTAATGAAAAACTGTTTTTT
j_gene: TRBJ2-7; abundance: NA; d_gene: NA; v_gene: TRBV2; CDR3aa: CASTLGDKSSYEQYF; CDR3nt: TGTGCCAGCACCCTTGGGGACAAGAGCTCCTACGAGCAGTACTTC
j_gene: TRBJ2-2; abundance: NA; d_gene: NA; v_gene: TRBV4-2; CDR3aa: CASSHTGELFF; CDR3nt: TGTGCCAGCAGTCATACCGGGGAGCTGTTTTTT
j_gene: TRBJ2-7; abundance: NA; d_gene: NA; v_gene: TRBV30; CDR3aa: CAWREGYEQYF; CDR3nt: TGTGCCTGGAGGGAGGGATACGAGCAGTACTTC
j_gene: TRBJ2-1; abundance: NA; d_gene: NA; v_gene: TRBV19; CDR3aa: CASGPGNEQFF; CDR3nt: TGTGCCAGTGGCCCAGGAAATGAGCAGTTCTTC
j_gene: TRBJ2-3; abundance: NA; d_gene: NA; v_gene: TRBV13; CDR3aa: CASSSNDRLGTDTQYF; CDR3nt: TGTGCCAGCAGCTCGAATGACAGGCTCGGCACAGATACGCAGTATTTT
j_gene: TRBJ2-7; abundance: NA; d_gene: NA; v_gene: TRBV21-1; CDR3aa: CASSPRHCYEQYF; CDR3nt: TGTGCCAGCAGCCCCCGACACTGCTACGAGCAGTACTTC
j_gene: TRBJ2-1; abundance: NA; d_gene: TRBD2; v_gene: TRBV7-2; CDR3aa: CASSHGLAGGSYNEQFF; CDR3nt: TGTGCCAGCAGCCACGGACTAGCGGGGGGTTCCTACAATGAGCAGTTCTTC
j_gene: TRBJ2-7; abundance: NA; d_gene: NA; v_gene: TRBV27; CDR3aa: CASSFGSPGHYEQYF; CDR3nt: TGTGCCAGCAGTTTTGGGAGTCCGGGACACTACGAGCAGTACTTC
j_gene: TRBJ2-1; abundance: NA; d_gene: TRBD1; v_gene: TRBV6-5; CDR3aa: CASSGTEMGNEQFF; CDR3nt: TGTGCCAGCAGTGGGACAGAAATGGGCAATGAGCAGTTCTTC
j_gene: TRBJ1-2; abundance: NA; d_gene: NA; v_gene: TRBV14; CDR3aa: CASSQHRDRHGYTF; CDR3nt: TGTGCCAGCAGCCAACACAGGGATAGGCATGGCTACACCTTC
j_gene: TRBJ2-1; abundance: NA; d_gene: TRBD2; v_gene: TRBV29-1; CDR3aa: CSVEISGGGEQFF; CDR3nt: TGCAGCGTTGAAATATCCGGCGGGGGTGAGCAGTTCTTC
j_gene: TRBJ2-6; abundance: NA; d_gene: NA; v_gene: TRBV4-1; CDR3aa: CASSQVWVPSGANVLTF; CDR3nt: TGCGCCAGCAGCCAAGTTTGGGTCCCCTCTGGGGCCAACGTCCTGACTTTC
j_gene: TRBJ2-5; abundance: NA; d_gene: NA; v_gene: TRBV7-9; CDR3aa: CASSLSGARETQYF; CDR3nt: TGTGCCAGCAGCTTATCGGGGGCCAGGGAGACCCAGTACTTC
j_gene: TRBJ2-5; abundance: once; d_gene: TRBD1; v_gene: TRBV5-8; CDR3aa: CASSPRTGFVQETQYF; CDR3nt: TGTGCCAGCAGCCCCCGGACAGGGTTCGTTCAAGAGACCCAGTACTTC
j_gene: TRBJ2-7; abundance: NA; d_gene: NA; v_gene: TRBV4-1; CDR3aa: CASSPKVGLGSYEQYF; CDR3nt: TGCGCCAGCAGCCCCAAGGTCGGTCTCGGCTCCTACGAGCAGTACTTC
j_gene: TRBJ2-1; abundance: few; d_gene: TRBD2; v_gene: TRBV7-6; CDR3aa: CASSLLAGSYNEQFF; CDR3nt: TGTGCCAGCAGCTTACTAGCGGGGAGCTACAATGAGCAGTTCTTC
j_gene: TRBJ2-7; abundance: NA; d_gene: TRBD1; v_gene: TRBV29-1; CDR3aa: CSVVGGLDYEQYF; CDR3nt: TGCAGCGTCGTAGGGGGCCTGGACTACGAGCAGTACTTC
j_gene: TRBJ2-1; abundance: NA; d_gene: TRBD2; v_gene: TRBV29-1; CDR3aa: CSVSSGGEQFF; CDR3nt: TGCAGCGTCTCTAGCGGGGGGGAGCAGTTCTTC
j_gene: TRBJ2-5; abundance: NA; d_gene: TRBD1; v_gene: TRBV19; CDR3aa: CASSFQGASETQYF; CDR3nt: TGTGCCAGTAGTTTCCAGGGGGCAAGCGAGACCCAGTACTTC
j_gene: TRBJ2-1; abundance: NA; d_gene: NA; v_gene: TRBV4-3; CDR3aa: CASSQDTRAYNEQFF; CDR3nt: TGCGCCAGCAGCCAAGATACAAGGGCTTACAATGAGCAGTTCTTC